This T cell receptor beta chain was found in a study of Graves' ophthalmopathy and Graves' hyperthyroidism (dated by TCRdb to the late 2010s). With regard to the full study: Peripheral blood was collected at initial diagnosis, prior to any treatment. The study used TCR beta repertoire signatures to distinguish Graves' ophthalmopathy from Graves' hyperthyroidism and to predict progression to ophthalmopathy. In total, around 140 blood samples were TCR-sequenced: 40 to 45 ophthalmopathy, roughly 77 hyperthyroidism and 17 hyperthyroidism-to-ophthalmopathy patients. To explore V-J signatures that separate ophthalmopathy from hyperthyroidism, a discovery set of about a hundred patients was enrolled, consisting of about 43 with ophthalmopathy and roughly 59 with stable hyperthyroidism. An independent validation cohort was composed of some 19 hyperthyroidism patients and around 15 patients who later progressed from hyperthyroidism to ophthalmopathy. In roughly 6 hyperthyroidism patients, the T-cell repertoires found in thyroid tissue were compared with those found in blood. Once sampling was done, hyperthyroidism patients were given methimazole at a starting dose of 30 mg daily, while ophthalmopathy patients were given high-dose intravenous methylprednisolone.

Ophthalmopathy patients were characterized by moderately to severely active disease, a Clinical Activity Score of at least 3, a NOSPECS grade of at least 4, and a disease duration under 3 months. Patients with other autoimmune diseases, uncontrolled infections, pregnancy or lactation were excluded from the study. Clinical symptoms, serum thyroxine, TRAb, thyroid ultrasound and orbital computed tomography were used for diagnosis. Ficoll-Paque density gradient centrifugation was used to isolate PBMCs from approximately 11 ml of fresh peripheral blood. Total RNA was extracted with Trizol reagent and quality-checked on an Agilent 2100 Bioanalyzer. What the research found in general, with its limitations: No statistical method was used to set the sample size in advance, and the investigators knew which group each participant was assigned to. In validation, the model predicted ophthalmopathy progression with about 71% sensitivity and around 72% specificity; roughly 11 predicted patients were CT-confirmed with GO in a median of roughly 6.8 months. Most expanded thyroid clonotypes with a frequency above 0.001 also appeared in blood, which suggests that blood repertoires may reflect the immune response in the thyroid. In cross-validation, the 13-signature model distinguished ophthalmopathy from stable hyperthyroidism with more than 85% sensitivity and approximately 81% specificity, while in the test set the corresponding values were about 80% and 75%.

For repertoire sequencing, the TCR beta CDR3 regions were amplified from RNA transcripts. HTBI primers and the Qiagen OneStep RT-PCR kit were used in a first-round RT-PCR, which was followed by a second-round multiplex PCR, size selection and purification. Libraries were sequenced paired-end with 100 bp reads on an Illumina HiSeq2000. Processing in the source paper ran as follows. SOAPnuke was used for read processing, and reads with adapters, uncalled bases, a mean Phred below 15, or no exact constant-primer or identifier match were discarded. COPE v1.2.5 was used to merge high-quality paired reads. Clonotypes were defined as unique nucleotide sequences and were aligned to IMGT TRB V, D and J references using MiTCR v1.1. Only V-J combinations with frequency above 0.0001 were analysed, covering more than 99% of repertoires. For each V-J combination, a TCR clonal expansion and chaos score was defined as the ratio of F50 clonal expansion to chaos observed in the TCRdist matrix. Features were reduced by Welch's t-statistics and random forest to over 10 V-J combinations, which fed a naive Bayes classifier. The similarity between thyroid and blood repertoires was quantified using the Morisita-Horn index. TCRdb reprocessed the public reads (quality trimming at Q25 with fastp, clone calling with MiXCR) and kept in-frame beta chains. Duplicate CDR3 protein sequences are folded into a single record with the most common DNA and genes. TCRdb, rather than the study authors, made the V and J calls. Within this sample are about 740,000 distinct CDR3 sequences, with 35% to 50% of them counted one time only. The ten most abundant clones make up less than 55% of the sample.

Looking up the germline V gene yields CDR1 MNHNS and CDR2 SASEGT. The junction carries 12 bases between V and J, which are trimmed by 6 bases and 3 bases respectively. Including the terminal cysteine and phenylalanine, the CDR3 comprises 14 residues. CDR3 DNA only is kept here, 42 bases in frame from base 1. There are a few counts of this clonotype. Its specific antigen is unknown. No per-base quality is available; no much larger clone lies one base away. Material: peripheral blood. The receptor's source is an adult man with Graves' ophthalmopathy. The sequence links TRBV6-1 to TRBJ1-5; the D gene is unclear. The base sequence is TGTGCCAGCAGATTGTTAGTTTCCAATCAGCCCCAGCATTTT. It translates as CASRLLVSNQPQHF.